Following are 28 T cell receptor beta chains from one sample sequenced in a study of cytotoxic CD8 clonotypes in ibrutinib-treated CLL. This table comes from immunoSEQ multiplex PCR, and its TCRdb copy is limited to in-frame clones, with some not included. Among tens of thousands of clones listed, approximately 69% were seen once. Specimen: PBMCs, collected after 12 months of ibrutinib treatment. These receptors came from a human donor with chronic lymphocytic leukemia.

The chain combines TRBV29-1 with TRBJ1-2; D ambiguous. The CDR3 sequence is 14 residues long. V was trimmed by 4 bases and J by 4 bases, leaving 16 bases between them. From germline, CDR1 is SQVTM and CDR2 ANQGSEA. The CDR3 DNA follows: TGCAGCGTTGTTTGGACGGGCCTGCCCTATGGCTACACCTTC. Translation gives CSVVWTGLPYGYTF.

The chain combines TRBV4-1 with TRBJ1-5; a possible D gene is TRBD1 (5 bases). This CDR3 is 15 amino acids long. V was trimmed by 4 bases and J by 2 bases, leaving 12 bases between them. Germline V CDR1 and CDR2: MGHRA, YSYEKL. The CDR3 coding sequence is TGCGCCAGCAGCCTCGGGACCCCCGGCAATCAGCCCCAGCATTTT. Its translation: CASSLGTPGNQPQHF.

The CDR3 DNA follows: TGTGCCAGCAGCGCGGGGAGGACTTACACCGGGGAGCTGTTTTTT. Amino acids: CASSAGRTYTGELFF. This chain links TRBV11-2 with TRBJ2-2; D possibly corresponds to TRBD2 (6 bases). The V gene lost 5 bases and the J gene lost 3 bases, with 13 bases spanning the gap. Germline assignment: CDR1 SGHAT and CDR2 FQNNGV. The CDR3 extends over 15 amino acids.

The V call is TRBV2, the J call TRBJ1-2; 9 positions agree with TRBD1. Germline trimming cut 6 bases from V and 5 bases from J; bases unmatched to any gene: 4. The CDR3 runs to 13 residues. Germline V gives CDR1 SNHLY, CDR2 FYNNEI. The CDR3 region has the DNA TGTGCCAGCAGCCGGGACAGGGAATATGGCTACACCTTC. It encodes CASSRDREYGYTF.

This chain connects TRBV14 to TRBJ2-1; 13 bases align to TRBD2. Trimming took 6 bases from V and 8 from J; bases not matched to a gene: 7. Germline V gives CDR1 SGHDN, CDR2 FVKESK. The CDR3 loop spans 15 amino acids. Here the CDR3 reads CASRPTSGGAYEQFF. DNA for the CDR3: TGTGCCAGCAGGCCTACTAGCGGGGGGGCCTATGAGCAGTTCTTC.

This clone has only one observation. The chain couples TRBV5-8 to TRBJ2-3, with D tentatively TRBD2 (5 bases). The V gene lost 4 bases and the J gene lost 6 bases, with 9 bases spanning the gap. The CDR3 totals 12 residues. The germline CDR1 and CDR2 sequences are SGHTS and YDEGEE. The DNA for the CDR3 is TGTGCCAGCAGCCCGACTACTGATACGCAGTATTTT. This codes for CASSPTTDTQYF.

CDR3: CASSQDSLAGGSTDTQYF. The CDR3 DNA follows: TGCGCCAGCAGCCAAGATTCGCTAGCGGGGGGGAGCACAGATACGCAGTATTTT. The chain carries TRBV4-1 and TRBJ2-3; 12 bases line up with TRBD2. The germline V gene encodes CDR1 MGHRA and CDR2 YSYEKL. This CDR3 is built from 18 residues. The V gene end was trimmed by 0 bases and the J gene end by 0 bases; junction bases not matched to a gene: 4.

This clone came up a few times. The CDR3 spells CASSSQVGDEQYF. In DNA, the CDR3 is TGTGCCAGCAGCTCACAGGTAGGCGACGAGCAGTACTTC. This chain joins TRBV7-3 and TRBJ2-7, with TRBD1 as a possible D gene (5 bases). The CDR3 runs to 13 residues. The germline V gene has CDR1 SGHTA and CDR2 FQGTGA. V dropped 4 bases and J dropped 5 bases, with 12 bases sitting between them.

This chain connects TRBV27 to TRBJ2-5; 12 bases match TRBD2. From germline, CDR1 is MNHEY and CDR2 SMNVEV (reference sequence). Trimming took 6 bases from V and 5 from J; bases not matched to a gene: 4. CDR3 length: 14 amino acids. The CDR3 bases are TGTGCCAGCAGAAGACTAGCGGGGGATGAGACCCAGTACTTC. The encoded protein is CASRRLAGDETQYF.

This clone has only a few counts. This rearrangement joins TRBV5-6 to TRBJ1-5; D gene unclear. Germline V gene lookup returns CDR1 SGHDT and CDR2 YYEEEE. This CDR3 comprises 13 residues. The V end was cut by 3 bases, the J end by 6 bases, with 10 bases between. CDR3 bases: TGTGCCAGCAGCTCCGGCCGAGTTCAGCCCCAGCATTTT. Translation gives CASSSGRVQPQHF.

V and J are TRBV14 and TRBJ2-2; D unclear. The CDR3 covers 14 residues. V was pared by 0 bases and J by 5 bases, with 7 bases between. Per the germline V gene, CDR1 is SGHDN and CDR2 is FVKESK. The CDR3, as DNA: TGTGCCAGCAGCCAAGAGGTGAAGACCGGGGAGCTGTTTTTT. Protein: CASSQEVKTGELFF.

This clone was counted at least ten times. The chain links TRBV19 to TRBJ2-1, with TRBD2 identical over 7 bases. CDR1 and CDR2 (germline): LNHDA, SQIVND (reference sequence). V lost 1 base, J lost 8 bases, and 11 bases stayed unmatched. This CDR3 contains 16 residues. The CDR3 sequence: CASSIAGGGPLDEQFF. Written as DNA, the CDR3 is TGTGCCAGTAGTATAGCTGGCGGGGGACCCCTAGATGAGCAGTTCTTC.

This clone was seen a single time. V usage is TRBV27 and J usage is TRBJ2-1; TRBD2 aligns across 11 bases. The CDR3 is 14 amino acids. V lost 6 bases, J lost 6 bases, and 4 bases stayed unmatched. CDR1 is MNHEY, CDR2 SMNVEV, per germline (reference sequence). For the CDR3, the DNA is TGTGCCAGCAGCGATGGACTAGCGGGCAATGAGCAGTTCTTC. It translates to CASSDGLAGNEQFF.

The chain employs TRBV2 and TRBJ2-7; either TRBD1 or TRBD2 may supply D (5 bases each). CDR1 and CDR2 (germline): SNHLY, FYNNEI. The CDR3 sequence is 14 residues long. V gave up 7 bases and J gave up 4 bases, with 17 bases separating them. For the CDR3, the DNA is TGTGCCAGCACCATCGCGCCGGGACGGTACGAGCAGTACTTC. As protein: CASTIAPGRYEQYF.

This clone was counted a few times. The genes are TRBV5-1 and TRBJ1-1; D possibly corresponds to TRBD1 (5 bases). V lost 4 bases to trimming and J lost 2 bases, with 12 bases between them. Germline V gives CDR1 SGHRS, CDR2 YFSETQ. The CDR3 has 14 amino acids. The CDR3 loop reads CASSPGALNTEAFF. In nucleotides, the CDR3 is TGCGCCAGCAGCCCCGGGGCCCTAAACACTGAAGCTTTCTTT.

V gene TRBV29-1 combines with J gene TRBJ1-1; TRBD1 is a possible D gene (6 bases). This CDR3 contains 13 residues. Germline loops: CDR1 SQVTM, CDR2 ANQGSEA. V was trimmed by 7 bases and J by 2 bases, leaving 14 bases between them. In DNA form, the CDR3 reads TGCAGCGCCAGACAGGTGACAAACACTGAAGCTTTCTTT. Its translation is CSARQVTNTEAFF.

The rearrangement uses TRBV5-1 and TRBJ2-1, with TRBD1 matching 10 bases. Germline assignment: CDR1 SGHRS and CDR2 YFSETQ. CDR3 size: 16 residues. Trimming at V came to 0 bases and at J to 0 bases, leaving 0 bases not matched to a gene. In nucleotides, the CDR3 is TGCGCCAGCAGCTTGGGGGACAGGGGCTCCTACAATGAGCAGTTCTTC. Its translation: CASSLGDRGSYNEQFF. Filled out from reference TRBV5-1 and TRBJ2-1, the complete variable domain reads KAGVTQTPRYLIKTRGQQVTLSCSPISGHRSVSWYQQTPGQGLQFLFEYFSETQRNKGNFPGRFSGRQFSNSRSEMNVSTLELGDSALYLCASSLGDRGSYNEQFFGPGTRLTVL.

The chain carries TRBV13 and TRBJ2-7, with D possibly TRBD1 on 6 matching bases. Germline V gene data show CDR1 as PRHDT and CDR2 as FYEKMQ (reference sequence). V lost 4 bases to trimming and J lost 3 bases, with 16 bases between them. The CDR3 extends over 15 amino acids. For the CDR3, the DNA is TGTGCCAGCAGCTCCGGACAGAGACCGTTCTACGAGCAGTACTTC. It yields the protein CASSSGQRPFYEQYF.

The rearrangement uses TRBV15 and TRBJ1-1; D unclear. Germline CDR1 and CDR2: LNHNV and YYDKDF (reference sequence). The CDR3 is 12 residues long. The V gene lost 8 bases and the J gene lost 3 bases, with 10 bases spanning the gap. The CDR3 region is CATHGEYTEAFF. In nucleotides, the CDR3 is TGTGCCACCCATGGGGAGTACACTGAAGCTTTCTTT. Filled out from reference TRBV15 and TRBJ1-1, the complete variable domain reads DAMVIQNPRYQVTQFGKPVTLSCSQTLNHNVMYWYQQKSSQAPKLLFHYYDKDFNNEADTPDNFQSRRPNTSFCFLDIRSPGLGDTAMYLCATHGEYTEAFFGQGTRLTVV.

V and J are TRBV5-5 and TRBJ2-3; D gene ambiguous. Germline CDR1 reads SGHKS; CDR2 reads YYEKEE (reference sequence). The CDR3 sequence is 15 residues long. V was pared by 0 bases and J by 0 bases, with 8 bases between. Here the CDR3 reads CASSLGDLSTDTQYF. The CDR3 DNA reads as TGTGCCAGCAGCTTGGGAGACTTAAGCACAGATACGCAGTATTTT.

The chain joins TRBV10-2 to TRBJ2-5, with D possibly matching TRBD1 (6 bases). V was trimmed by 4 bases and J by 2 bases, leaving 8 bases between them. Germline assignment: CDR1 WSHSY and CDR2 SAAADI. This CDR3 contains 13 residues. In nucleotides, the CDR3 is TGCGCCAGCAGTGGGGACACGCAAGAGACCCAGTACTTC. It specifies CASSGDTQETQYF.

The chain couples TRBV14 to TRBJ1-1; no clear D. V gave up 3 bases and J gave up 1 base, with 9 bases separating them. This CDR3 contains 14 residues. CDR1 is SGHDN and CDR2 is FVKESK in the germline V gene. This CDR3 is CASSHLLGNTEAFF. The CDR3 nucleotides are TGTGCCAGCAGCCATCTTTTGGGGAACACTGAAGCTTTCTTT.

The genes are TRBV7-9 and TRBJ1-2; 8 bases agree with TRBD1. CDR1 and CDR2 from the germline V gene are SEHNR and FQNEAQ (reference sequence). V was pared by 5 bases and J by 5 bases, with 13 bases of the junction left unmatched. The length of the CDR3 is 16 residues. Written as DNA, the CDR3 is TGTGCCAGCAGCCACGATCGACAGGGGATAGGGTATGGCTACACCTTC. Translated: CASSHDRQGIGYGYTF.

This chain links TRBV30 with TRBJ1-5, with 11 bases matching TRBD1. Germline lookup yields CDR1 GTSNPN and CDR2 SVGIG (reference sequence). There are 19 residues in the CDR3. V lost 2 bases, J lost 0 bases, and 12 bases stayed unmatched. The CDR3 nucleotides read TGTGCCTGGAGTCCTTTCCGGGACAGGGGGGTACATAGCAATCAGCCCCAGCATTTT. Translated: CAWSPFRDRGVHSNQPQHF.

This clone has only a few counts. This sequence joins TRBV5-4 and TRBJ1-6; D is undetermined. Trimming took 3 bases from V and 15 from J, leaving 16 bases between them. The CDR3 contains 13 residues. Germline V gene lookup returns CDR1 SGHNT and CDR2 YYREEE (reference sequence). The CDR3 here is CASSSGYASLLHF. The CDR3 DNA reads as TGTGCCAGCAGCTCGGGTTACGCTTCGCTCCTCCACTTT.

The sample holds a few counts of this clone. The chain has TRBV7-8 and TRBJ1-5; D call uncertain. The germline V gene has CDR1 SGHVS and CDR2 FQNEAQ. This CDR3 spans 13 amino acids. Trimming shortened V by 5 bases and J by 5 bases, and 10 bases separated the two germline ends. CDR3 in DNA: TGTGCCAGCAGCCCCCTACCCGATCAGCCCCAGCATTTT. Translated: CASSPLPDQPQHF.

This chain connects TRBV11-2 to TRBJ2-7; D unclear. The germline V and J ends were trimmed by 5 bases and 3 bases, with 11 bases remaining between them. This CDR3 spans 13 amino acids. CDR1 and CDR2 from the germline V gene are SGHAT and FQNNGV. The DNA for the CDR3 is TGTGCCAGCAGCCCAAGGTGGGACTACGAGCAGTACTTC. It translates to CASSPRWDYEQYF.

This chain connects TRBV27 to TRBJ2-7, with a tentative D call TRBD1 (5 bases). The germline CDR1 and CDR2 sequences are MNHEY and SMNVEV (reference sequence). This CDR3 region has 16 residues. Trimming left V 5 bases short and J 5 bases short, with 22 bases between. In DNA, the CDR3 is TGTGCCAGCAGTCCCCACCCACAGGAATGGTTTGACGAGCAGTACTTC. It specifies CASSPHPQEWFDEQYF.